The 20 T cell receptor beta chains presented below share a single source sample, sequenced in a study of T cells in Graves' hyperthyroidism and ophthalmopathy. Amplification targeted TCR beta CDR3 regions from RNA transcripts. The primer set for the first-round RT-PCR of the TCR CDR3 was HTBI. TCRdb passed the multiplex PCR reads through MiXCR, listing each CDR3 protein once. The sample lists around 270,000 distinct CDR3 sequences; roughly a fifth were seen once. The sequencing sample was made of blood. The receptor source for this set is a man aged 45-65 years with Graves' ophthalmopathy.

This clonotype was counted ten times or more. The chain has TRBV27 and TRBJ1-1; weak D call: TRBD1 (6 bases). The germline V gene encodes CDR1 MNHEY and CDR2 SMNVEV (reference sequence). The V gene lost 5 bases and the J gene lost 5 bases, with 18 bases spanning the gap. This CDR3 has 15 residues. CDR3 nucleotide sequence: TGTGCCAGCAGTCCCTGGACAGAGCTCTTAACTGAAGCTTTCTTT. Protein: CASSPWTELLTEAFF.

This chain links TRBV9 with TRBJ2-1; tentatively, D is TRBD1 or TRBD2 (5 bases each). Germline V gives CDR1 SGDLS, CDR2 YYNGEE. The CDR3 is made up of 13 amino acids. Trimming stripped 0 bases from V and 6 bases from J, with 7 bases between. The CDR3 spells CASSVAGSNEQFF. The CDR3 nucleotides are TGTGCCAGCAGCGTAGCAGGGAGCAATGAGCAGTTCTTC.

Regarding this clonotype: The junction shows a germline mismatch at one end, possibly a read error. The chain has TRBV28 and TRBJ1-3, with a possible D match to TRBD1 (5 bases). Looked up from germline, CDR1 is MDHEN and CDR2 is SYDVKM. The CDR3 length is 16 residues. CDR3 in amino acids: CACSSPGPWSGNTIYF. The CDR3 DNA reads TGTGCCTGCAGTTCTCCGGGACCCTGGTCGGGAAACACCATATATTTT.

This clonotype was seen more than once but under ten times. The chain is built from TRBV7-6 and TRBJ2-1, with TRBD2 matching over 13 bases. V gave up 1 base and J gave up 4 bases; unmatched junction bases: 7. This CDR3 has 18 residues. Germline CDR1 is SGHVS and CDR2 is FNYEAQ. The CDR3 sequence is CASSLVGGLAGAYNEQFF. The CDR3 bases are TGTGCCAGCAGCTTAGTAGGTGGACTAGCGGGAGCTTACAATGAGCAGTTCTTC.

At least ten counts were recorded for this clonotype. This chain uses TRBV11-1 with TRBJ2-1; 9 nucleotides agree with TRBD1. In germline, CDR1 is SGHAT, CDR2 FQDESV (reference sequence). V dropped 5 bases and J dropped 9; count of bases not matched to a gene: 5. The CDR3 is 13 residues long. The CDR3 loop is CASSQGQGGEQFF. As DNA, the CDR3 is TGTGCCAGCAGCCAGGGACAGGGAGGTGAGCAGTTCTTC.

This clonotype was picked up many times. V and J are TRBV10-3 and TRBJ2-7, with TRBD1 matching over 11 bases. The CDR3 loop spans 14 amino acids. CDR1 is ENHRY and CDR2 is SYGVKD in the germline V gene. V dropped 11 bases and J dropped 2; count of bases not matched to a gene: 8. CDR3 sequence: CAANPGQGAYEQYF. Here the CDR3 DNA reads TGTGCCGCGAATCCGGGACAGGGGGCCTACGAGCAGTACTTC.

This clonotype was detected only a few times. The chain couples TRBV18 to TRBJ2-4; weak D call: TRBD2 (5 bases). V dropped 5 bases and J dropped 4 bases, with 12 bases sitting between them. The length of the CDR3 is 14 residues. Germline lookup yields CDR1 KGHSH and CDR2 LQKENI. CDR3 sequence: CASSKDTGKNIQYF. CDR3 DNA: TGTGCCAGCTCAAAAGACACGGGAAAAAACATTCAGTACTTC.

This clonotype was counted a few times. The chain has TRBV5-1 and TRBJ2-3, with D possibly TRBD1 on 5 matching bases. This CDR3 region has 15 residues. V lost 0 bases, J lost 1 base, and 9 bases lay in between. The V gene's germline CDR1 is SGHRS and CDR2 YFSETQ. The CDR3: CASSLGRVGTDTQYF. The CDR3 region has the DNA TGCGCCAGCAGCTTGGGCAGGGTAGGCACAGATACGCAGTATTTT.

The V and J genes are TRBV19 and TRBJ1-1; no clear D. The CDR3 contains 15 residues. The germline V gene encodes CDR1 LNHDA and CDR2 SQIVND (reference sequence). Trimming left V 8 bases short and J 0 bases short, with 16 bases between. The CDR3 DNA reads as TGTGCCAGTGGGCCGCAAGGAGGAGTGAACACTGAAGCTTTCTTT. The encoded protein is CASGPQGGVNTEAFF.

The chain has TRBV6-1 and TRBJ2-3; D possibly corresponds to TRBD2 (6 bases). This CDR3 spans 13 amino acids. V was clipped by 3 bases and J by 5 bases, with 9 bases between them. The germline gives CDR1 MNHNS, CDR2 SASEGT. In nucleotides, the CDR3 is TGTGCCAGCAGTGAGACGACTAGAGATACGCAGTATTTT. Its protein product is CASSETTRDTQYF.

This clonotype was found many times. The rearrangement uses TRBV12-3 or TRBV12-4 and TRBJ2-3, with 11 bases identical to TRBD2. V was clipped by 5 bases and J by 5 bases; unmatched bases: 6. This CDR3 is built from 15 residues. CDR3 sequence reads: CASSGMGTSGDTQYF. The CDR3 bases are TGTGCCAGCAGTGGTATGGGGACTAGCGGAGATACGCAGTATTTT.

This clonotype has ten or more counts. The rearrangement joins TRBV28 to TRBJ1-5; D unresolved. Trimming left V 3 bases short and J 7 bases short, with 19 bases between. This CDR3 spans 16 amino acids. Germline V gene sequence: CDR1 MDHEN, CDR2 SYDVKM. CDR3 sequence reads: CASSFLPGPLGQPQHF. In nucleotides, the CDR3 is TGTGCCAGCAGTTTTTTGCCCGGACCGCTTGGCCAGCCCCAGCATTTT.

This clonotype was detected ten times or more. V gene TRBV5-1 combines with J gene TRBJ2-1, with 12 bases aligning to TRBD2. The CDR3 runs 15 residues. The germline V gene encodes CDR1 SGHRS and CDR2 YFSETQ. V gave up 4 bases and J gave up 6 bases; unmatched junction bases: 5. The DNA for the CDR3 is TGCGCCAGCAGCCCGGGACTAGCGGGTTTCAATGAGCAGTTCTTC. This gives the protein CASSPGLAGFNEQFF.

This clonotype was counted a single time. The rearrangement links TRBV14 to TRBJ2-7, with D possibly being TRBD2 (7 bases). This CDR3 has 15 amino acids. V was clipped by 4 bases and J by 6 bases, with 19 bases between them. In germline, CDR1 is SGHDN, CDR2 FVKESK. CDR3 in amino acids: CASSRAQGGFGEQYF. CDR3 coding DNA: TGTGCCAGCAGCCGAGCACAGGGAGGGTTTGGCGAGCAGTACTTC.

The V call is TRBV25-1, the J call TRBJ1-4; D possibly corresponds to TRBD1 (6 bases). The CDR3 has 18 amino acids. The V gene's germline CDR1 is MGHDK and CDR2 SYGVNS. Deletions cut 2 bases from V and 6 bases from J, with 22 bases between. In DNA form, the CDR3 reads TGTGCCAGCAGTGAAAAGGGGGTCGGGGTACTACCAGATGAAAAACTGTTTTTT. Protein sequence: CASSEKGVGVLPDEKLFF.

The chain joins TRBV7-9 to TRBJ2-6, with 8 bases matching TRBD2. V lost 5 bases and J lost 4; bases outside the gene matches: 4. Germline CDR1 and CDR2: SEHNR and FQNEAQ (reference sequence). This CDR3 spans 15 amino acids. The CDR3 reads CASSGRLAGANVLTF. The CDR3 coding sequence is TGTGCCAGCAGCGGGCGACTAGCGGGGGCCAACGTCCTGACTTTC.

V gene TRBV28 combines with J gene TRBJ2-1; 13 bases line up with TRBD2. The germline CDR1 and CDR2 sequences are MDHEN and SYDVKM. The ends lost 1 base at V and 3 bases at J; junction bases unmatched: 3. This CDR3 spans 17 amino acids. In nucleotides, the CDR3 is TGTGCCAGCAGTTTATCCGGGACTAGCGGGGTCTACAATGAGCAGTTCTTC. Translating it yields CASSLSGTSGVYNEQFF.

This clonotype appeared many times. The rearrangement links TRBV5-1 to TRBJ1-1; perhaps TRBD1 as D (5 bases). The V gene lost 1 base and the J gene lost 1 base, with 8 bases spanning the gap. Germline CDR1 is SGHRS and CDR2 is YFSETQ. This CDR3 has 14 residues. The CDR3 nucleotides read TGCGCCAGCAGCTTGACCGGGACGAACACTGAAGCTTTCTTT. The encoded protein is CASSLTGTNTEAFF.

V gene TRBV6-1 combines with J gene TRBJ1-1; D uncertain. The CDR3 runs 13 residues. Germline CDR1 is MNHNS and CDR2 is SASEGT. The CDR3 nucleotides read TGTGTAATAGGTCGAGGGATGAACACTGAAGCTTTCTTT. Its protein product is CVIGRGMNTEAFF.

This clonotype was observed at least ten times. The chain couples TRBV7-9 to TRBJ2-7, with TRBD2 matching 8 bases. The CDR3 contains 15 residues. V lost 5 bases, J lost 6 bases, and 12 bases stayed unmatched. Germline CDR1 and CDR2: SEHNR and FQNEAQ (reference sequence). Here the CDR3 DNA reads TGTGCCAGCAGCCGTTCCGGGGGGGAAGGGGCCGAGCAGTACTTC. Its translation: CASSRSGGEGAEQYF.